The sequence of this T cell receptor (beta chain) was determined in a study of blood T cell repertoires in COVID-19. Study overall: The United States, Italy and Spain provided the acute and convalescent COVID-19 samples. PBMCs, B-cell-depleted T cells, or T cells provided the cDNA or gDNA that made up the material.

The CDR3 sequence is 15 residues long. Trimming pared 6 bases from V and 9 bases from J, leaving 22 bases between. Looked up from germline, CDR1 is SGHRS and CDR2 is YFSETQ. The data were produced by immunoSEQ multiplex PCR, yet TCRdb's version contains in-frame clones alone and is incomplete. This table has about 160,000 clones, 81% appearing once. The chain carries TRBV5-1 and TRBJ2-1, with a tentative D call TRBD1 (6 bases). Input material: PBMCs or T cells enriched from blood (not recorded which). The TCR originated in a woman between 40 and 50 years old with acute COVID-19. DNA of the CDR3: TGCGCCAGCAAATACCGGGACACGGACGCCGGTGAGCAGTTCTTC. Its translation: CASKYRDTDAGEQFF. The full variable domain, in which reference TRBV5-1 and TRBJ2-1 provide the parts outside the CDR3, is KAGVTQTPRYLIKTRGQQVTLSCSPISGHRSVSWYQQTPGQGLQFLFEYFSETQRNKGNFPGRFSGRQFSNSRSEMNVSTLELGDSALYLCASKYRDTDAGEQFFGPGTRLTVL.